This entry features one T cell receptor (beta chain) sequence. What it binds is not known. These data are taken from a study of Graves' ophthalmopathy and Graves' hyperthyroidism. Study outcomes and limitations: For predicting ophthalmopathy progression, the model had 70.59% sensitivity and 72.22% specificity. Most expanded clonotypes in thyroid above 0.001 frequency also showed up in blood.

TCR beta CDR3 amplification used RNA transcripts. After a first-round RT-PCR with HTBI primers, a second-round multiplex PCR was run. TCRdb reprocessed the multiplex PCR reads via MiXCR and lists one record per CDR3 protein. Of hundreds of thousands of distinct CDR3 sequences listed, around 21% are singletons. The authors enrolled newly diagnosed hyperthyroidism patients aged 18 to 65 with under 2 months' duration. After removal of 6 bases from V and 3 bases from J, the junction contained 13 bases not matched to a gene. The germline V gene has CDR1 MNHNS and CDR2 SASEGT. The CDR3 covers 16 residues. The material sequenced was peripheral blood. This chain joins TRBV6-1 and TRBJ1-1, with TRBD1 identical over 7 bases. The sequence derives from a woman aged 18-35 years with stable Graves' hyperthyroidism. CDR3 loop: CASSSLLDRVDTEAFF. The CDR3 bases are TGTGCCAGCAGCTCACTTCTTGACAGGGTGGACACTGAAGCTTTCTTT.